Below are 17 T cell receptor beta chains sequenced from a single sample in a study of blood T cells in healthy people across ages. Alongside a J-beta primer mix, a sample-barcoded 5' primer served in a second PCR lasting about 6 to 11 cycles. TCRdb analysed the 5' RACE reads with MiXCR anew, one entry per CDR3 protein. This sample carries around 940,000 distinct CDR3 sequences, about 53% of them seen once, and the ten largest clones take 20% to 25%. Sample: blood. These receptors all come from a woman aged 55-75 years in good health.

This chain uses TRBV6-5 with TRBJ2-5; D might be TRBD1 or TRBD2, each matching 5 bases. V was pared by 5 bases and J by 4 bases, with 14 bases between. The CDR3 sequence is 14 residues long. CDR1 and CDR2 from the germline V gene are MNHEY and SVGAGI. CDR3 bases: TGTGCCAGCAGTATCCCGGGGCCGGGAGAGACCCAGTACTTC. Encoded protein: CASSIPGPGETQYF.

The chain couples TRBV14 to TRBJ2-5, with TRBD1 identical over 9 bases. Near its end, the DNA agrees better with TRBJ2-7, so the J call may be wrong. Germline-derived CDR1 and CDR2 are SGHDN and FVKESK. CDR3 length equals 15 residues. The CDR3 sequence is CASSQLTGGLYEQYF. For the CDR3, the DNA is TGTGCCAGCAGCCAACTGACAGGGGGTCTATACGAGCAGTACTTC.

The rearrangement joins TRBV7-9 to TRBJ2-3; no clear D gene. Trimming took off 4 bases at V and 6 bases at J, with 14 bases between the two ends. Germline V gives CDR1 SEHNR, CDR2 FQNEAQ (reference sequence). The CDR3 loop spans 14 amino acids. The CDR3 DNA is TGTGCCAGCAGCTGGGTGGCCGTGAGGGATACGCAGTATTTT. Protein: CASSWVAVRDTQYF.

This clonotype was seen once. The J gene is TRBJ2-1, the V gene TRBV19; 11 positions match TRBD2. The CDR3 length is 15 residues. The germline V gene encodes CDR1 LNHDA and CDR2 SQIVND (reference sequence). The junction had 5 bases not matched to a gene; V was cut back by 7 bases and J by 3 bases. CDR3 sequence: CASTKGLAVYNEQFF. The DNA for the CDR3 is TGTGCCAGTACCAAGGGACTAGCGGTCTACAATGAGCAGTTCTTC. Filled out from reference TRBV19 and TRBJ2-1, the complete variable domain reads DGGITQSPKYLFRKEGQNVTLSCEQNLNHDAMYWYRQDPGQGLRLIYYSQIVNDFQKGDIAEGYSVSREKKESFPLTVTSAQKNPTAFYLCASTKGLAVYNEQFFGPGTRLTVL.

The gene calls are TRBV9 and TRBJ2-5; TRBD2 might be the D (6 bases). Germline CDR1 is SGDLS and CDR2 is YYNGEE. CDR3 length equals 12 residues. The germline V and J ends were trimmed by 8 bases and 5 bases, with 13 bases remaining between them. The CDR3: CASDEGRETQYF. CDR3 sequence (DNA): TGTGCCAGTGACGAGGGGAGGGAGACCCAGTACTTC.

This clonotype has only a few counts. V is TRBV6-2 or TRBV6-3 and J is TRBJ2-5, with 9 bases matching TRBD1. This CDR3 has 15 residues. The J segment lost 5 bases and the V segment lost 7 bases, leaving 11 bases of the junction unmatched. Germline V gene data show CDR1 as MNHEY and CDR2 as SVGEGT. Here the CDR3 DNA reads TGTGCCAGCAATCCCTTTTATGGGACAGGGGAGACCCAGTACTTC. It is translated as CASNPFYGTGETQYF.

The chain links TRBV7-3 to TRBJ2-3; 7 positions match TRBD1. CDR1 and CDR2 (germline): SGHTA, FQGTGA. The V segment lost 4 bases and the J segment 0 bases; nucleotides outside the gene matches: 10. CDR3 size: 17 residues. The DNA of the CDR3 is TGTGCCAGCAGCTCCGCGAGAGGACAGGCTAGCACAGATACGCAGTATTTT. Amino acids: CASSSARGQASTDTQYF. Based on the CDR3 plus reference TRBV7-3 and TRBJ2-3, the full variable domain is GAGVSQTPSNKVTEKGKYVELRCDPISGHTALYWYRQSLGQGPEFLIYFQGTGAADDSGLPNDRFFAVRPEGSVSTLKIQRTERGDSAVYLCASSSARGQASTDTQYFGPGTRLTVL.

This clonotype was observed a few times. This chain links TRBV29-1 with TRBJ2-7; D not certain. The CDR3 covers 13 residues. From germline, CDR1 is SQVTM and CDR2 ANQGSEA. Trimming took off 6 bases at V and 3 bases at J, with 15 bases between the two ends. CDR3 loop: CSVEIPGHYEQYF. DNA of the CDR3: TGCAGCGTAGAGATACCGGGCCACTACGAGCAGTACTTC.

This clonotype appeared once. This chain links TRBV2 with TRBJ2-7, with TRBD2 matching 10 bases. The CDR3 loop spans 18 amino acids. V dropped 6 bases and J dropped 4; count of bases not matched to a gene: 18. The germline V gene has CDR1 SNHLY and CDR2 FYNNEI. The CDR3 region is CASRGGLATALGIYEQYF. The CDR3 DNA reads TGTGCCAGCAGGGGGGGACTAGCGACTGCTTTGGGAATTTACGAGCAGTACTTC. Complete variable domain (other parts from reference TRBV2 and TRBJ2-7): EPEVTQTPSHQVTQMGQEVILRCVPISNHLYFYWYRQILGQKVEFLVSFYNNEISEKSEIFDDQFSVERPDGSNFTLKIRSTKLEDSAMYFCASRGGLATALGIYEQYFGPGTRLTVT.

This clonotype was seen a handful of times. A much larger clone is a single base away; this may be a read error. The rearrangement joins TRBV29-1 to TRBJ2-1, with TRBD2 identical over 10 bases. The DNA end lines up better with TRBJ2-7; the J call may be wrong. The CDR3 loop spans 14 amino acids. The germline gives CDR1 SQVTM, CDR2 ANQGSEA. The chain's CDR3 is CSVEGTSEYNEQYF. As DNA, the CDR3 is TGCAGCGTTGAGGGGACTAGCGAGTACAATGAGCAGTACTTC.

This clonotype was picked up a small number of times. V gene TRBV10-3 combines with J gene TRBJ2-1; 9 bases match TRBD2. Trimming at V came to 8 bases and at J to 1 base, leaving 3 bases not matched to a gene. CDR1 and CDR2 from the germline V gene are ENHRY and SYGVKD. This CDR3 has 14 residues. Written as DNA, the CDR3 is TGTGCCATCGGGGCGGGAGGGTCCTACAATGAGCAGTTCTTC. Its protein product is CAIGAGGSYNEQFF.

In this sample, this clonotype turned up many times. The chain couples TRBV12-3 or TRBV12-4 to TRBJ2-6, with 7 bases matching TRBD2. Trimming removed 4 bases from V and 4 bases from J; junction bases left unmatched: 4. The CDR3 length is 15 residues. The CDR3 here is CASSSGGTGANVLTF. Here the CDR3 DNA reads TGTGCCAGCAGTTCCGGGGGGACCGGGGCCAACGTCCTGACTTTC.

The J gene is TRBJ1-4, the V gene TRBV6-6; D not resolved. Trimming cost V 5 bases and J 5 bases, with 15 bases left between them. The germline V gene encodes CDR1 MNHNY and CDR2 SVGAGI (reference sequence). The CDR3 loop spans 15 amino acids. The CDR3 region has the DNA TGTGCCAGCAGTGCCCCCCCGGAATCCAATGAAAAACTGTTTTTT. This translates into CASSAPPESNEKLFF.

This clonotype came up a few times. The genes are TRBV18 and TRBJ1-2; a weak D match, TRBD1 (5 bases). V dropped 4 bases and J dropped 8 bases, with 11 bases sitting between them. Germline CDR1 and CDR2: KGHSH and LQKENI. The CDR3 is 12 amino acids. CDR3 region: CASSLGREGYTF. For the CDR3, the DNA is TGTGCCAGCTCACTGGGCAGGGAAGGCTACACCTTC.

The rearrangement joins TRBV5-1 to TRBJ2-7; 8 bases map to TRBD1. Germline V CDR1 and CDR2: SGHRS, YFSETQ. The V and J ends lost 7 bases and 6 bases, in that order; junction bases with no gene match: 9. The CDR3 is 13 amino acids. The CDR3 sequence: CASPLDRVREQYF. CDR3 bases: TGCGCCAGCCCCCTGGACAGGGTCCGCGAGCAGTACTTC.

This rearrangement joins TRBV5-1 to TRBJ1-2, with D tentatively TRBD1 (6 bases). V lost 0 bases and J lost 8, with 17 bases in between. The CDR3 has 15 amino acids. The germline V gene has CDR1 SGHRS and CDR2 YFSETQ. The CDR3 region is CASSLDGRGSIGYTF. The CDR3 bases are TGCGCCAGCAGCTTGGATGGCAGGGGAAGTATAGGCTACACCTTC.

This clonotype appeared once. This chain links TRBV20-1 with TRBJ2-1; D remains unclear. The CDR3 contains 14 residues. The germline V gene has CDR1 DFQATT and CDR2 SNEGSKA (reference sequence). Trimming stripped 5 bases from V and 0 bases from J, with 11 bases between. The chain's CDR3 is CSAWTTSSYNEQFF. For the CDR3, the DNA is TGCAGTGCTTGGACGACCAGCTCCTACAATGAGCAGTTCTTC.